This T cell receptor (beta chain) derives from a study of cytotoxic CD8 clonotypes in ibrutinib-treated CLL. As for the study in general: Samples yielded averages of roughly 250,000 productive templates and about 89,000 productive rearrangements.

The CDR3 sequence is 15 residues long. Germline V CDR1 and CDR2: SGHAT, FQDESV (reference sequence). V dropped 1 base and J dropped 6 bases, with 13 bases sitting between them. Data came from immunoSEQ multiplex PCR; TCRdb stores just in-frame clones and leaves some out. This sample yields 150,000 or so clones, of which 70% to 90% are seen a single time; 3% to 3.5% belongs to the top ten. The source was PBMCs, collected at disease progression, from a patient treated with ibrutinib. This receptor was identified in a human donor with chronic lymphocytic leukemia. The V gene is TRBV11-1, the J gene TRBJ2-1, with D possibly TRBD1 on 6 matching bases. The CDR3 nucleotides are TGTGCCAGCAGCTTAGACGGCCAGGGGCCCAATGAGCAGTTCTTC. Protein product: CASSLDGQGPNEQFF.